Sequencing of this T cell receptor (beta chain) was carried out in a study of blood T cell repertoires in COVID-19. Turning to the study itself: Sites in the United States, Italy and Spain provided acute and convalescent COVID-19 samples. T cells, B-cell-depleted T cells, or PBMCs provided the cDNA or gDNA that served as material.

Per germline, CDR1 MNHEY and CDR2 SVGAGI. This CDR3 has 15 residues. With 8 bases removed from V and 5 bases from J, the gap between germline ends came to 22 bases. The authors' processing: Researchers report that nucleated cell counts were estimated from reference gene primer amplification. Clones were sequenced by immunoSEQ multiplex PCR, and TCRdb holds only the in-frame ones, with some missing. The DNA was the basis for D and trimming; V, J and clone size are from that table. The sample yields some 200,000 clones, roughly 80% seen once. This receptor was identified in an elderly woman with acute or convalescent COVID-19. The specimen was peripheral blood. The V and J genes are TRBV6-5 and TRBJ2-7; a possible D gene is TRBD1 (5 bases). The chain's CDR3 is CASSYSPVQGHEQYF. The CDR3 DNA sequence: TGTGCCAGCTCTTACTCGCCAGTCCAGGGTCACGAGCAGTACTTC.